This TCR beta chain was identified in a study of CD8+CD57+ T cells in acquired aplastic anemia. Patients selected for sequencing had displayed CD8+CD57+ cell expansion by flow cytometry. This clonotype was counted only a few times. Germline V gene data show CDR1 as PRHDT and CDR2 as FYEKMQ (reference sequence). Trimming took off 3 bases at V and 3 bases at J, with 12 bases between the two ends. This CDR3 spans 14 amino acids. Genomic DNA was employed as the template in profiling TCR beta VDJ and CDR3. TCRdb analysed the reads with MiXCR anew, one entry per CDR3 protein. The repertoire holds some 160,000 distinct CDR3 sequences, around half seen once, with about 2.8% in the top ten.

Source material: sorted CD4+, CD8+, or CD8+CD57+ T cells (not recorded which) from PBMCs. The sequence was obtained from a human donor with aplastic anemia. The rearrangement joins TRBV13 to TRBJ2-7, with no clear D. The CDR3 bases are TGTGCCAGCAGCTTCGGTGTCGACGACTACGAGCAGTACTTC. Protein: CASSFGVDDYEQYF.